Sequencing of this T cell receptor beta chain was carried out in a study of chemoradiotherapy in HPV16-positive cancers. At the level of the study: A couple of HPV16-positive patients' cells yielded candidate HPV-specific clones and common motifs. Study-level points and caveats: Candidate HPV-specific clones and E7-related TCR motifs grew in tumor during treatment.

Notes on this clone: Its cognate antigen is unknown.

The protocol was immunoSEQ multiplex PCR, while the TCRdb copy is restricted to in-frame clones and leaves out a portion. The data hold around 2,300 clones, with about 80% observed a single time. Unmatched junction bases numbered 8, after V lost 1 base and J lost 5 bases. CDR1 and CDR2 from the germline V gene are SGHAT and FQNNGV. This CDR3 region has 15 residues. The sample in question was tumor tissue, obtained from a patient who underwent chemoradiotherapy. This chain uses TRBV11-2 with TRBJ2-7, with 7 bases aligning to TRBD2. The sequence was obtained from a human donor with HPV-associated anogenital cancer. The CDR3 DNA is TGTGCCAGCAGCTTAGGCGGGAGCGAGGGGCACGAGCAGTACTTC. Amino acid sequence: CASSLGGSEGHEQYF. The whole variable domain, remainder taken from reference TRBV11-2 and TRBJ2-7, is EAGVAQSPRYKIIEKRQSVAFWCNPISGHATLYWYQQILGQGPKLLIQFQNNGVVDDSQLPKDRFSAERLKGVDSTLKIQPAKLEDSAVYLCASSLGGSEGHEQYFGPGTRLTVT.